This T cell receptor beta chain was captured in a study of molecular identifiers for immune sequencing clone quantification. One entry per CDR3 protein, called by TCRdb with MiXCR from the PCR reads. This table holds some 320,000 distinct CDR3 sequences, about a quarter found once. Study outcomes and limitations: The sizes of highly expanded clones could be underestimated when identical TCR molecules share a barcode.

This clonotype was observed at least ten times. Its antigen is not known. Germline V CDR1 and CDR2: KGHSY, FQNENV. Unmatched junction bases numbered 8, after V lost 7 bases and J lost 6 bases. This CDR3 has 14 residues. The chain is built from TRBV16 and TRBJ1-5; 8 nucleotides line up with TRBD1. This TCR was sampled from a human donor in good health. Some libraries in this study had Jurkat cell RNA spiked in. Sequencing was performed on naive CD8+ T cells from blood, with Jurkat cell RNA spiked in. The subset was: FACS-sorted CD8+CD4-CCR7+CD45RA+ naive T cells. CDR3 in amino acids: CASKYPGGGQPQHF. DNA for the CDR3: TGTGCCAGCAAATACCCAGGGGGCGGTCAGCCCCAGCATTTT.